This TCR beta chain was sequenced during a study of blood T cell repertoires in COVID-19. Overall study context: Sites across the United States, Italy and Spain contributed samples from acute and convalescent COVID-19. Nucleic acid was either cDNA or gDNA, and it came from T cells, B-cell-depleted T cells, or PBMCs.

As handled by the study authors: It was from reference gene primer amplification that nucleated cell counts were estimated. Only in-frame clones appear in the TCRdb table, and some are missing; sequencing was by immunoSEQ multiplex PCR. V, J and clone size are taken as reported in that table, and D and trimming were inferred from the DNA itself. The sample lists tens of thousands of clones; around 87% were seen once. Trimming removed 5 bases from V and 3 bases from J; junction bases left unmatched: 6. The CDR3 sequence is 16 residues long. In germline, CDR1 is SGHVS, CDR2 FNYEAQ. The receptor comes from a man between 60 and 70 years old with active or convalescent COVID-19. This chain connects TRBV7-6 to TRBJ2-3, with TRBD2 identical over 12 bases. Sequenced: peripheral blood. CDR3: CASSKRLAGETDTQYF. The CDR3 coding sequence is TGTGCCAGCAGCAAGCGACTAGCGGGGGAGACAGATACGCAGTATTTT.